This is a list of T cell receptor beta chains from one sample in a study of shared clonotypes between healthy human individuals. TCRdb's table, derived via immunoSEQ multiplex PCR, lists solely in-frame clones and lacks some. The sample lists about 580,000 clones, 98% seen once, with 0.3% in the top ten. Sequences were obtained from naive CD8+ T cells sorted from blood. The receptors were gathered from a man aged 25 to 45 in good health. Both conserved end residues are part of each CDR3. D genes are given only for firm matches. Clone size is not always given. Where it is, it says once, few, many or a class for expanded clones.

v_gene	j_gene	abundance	len	d_gene	CDR3nt	CDR3aa
TRBV6-6	TRBJ1-1	.	13	.	TGTGCCAGCAGAAACGACCTCGGGGGTGAAGCTTTCTTT	CASRNDLGGEAFF
TRBV15	TRBJ1-1	.	14	.	TGTGCCACCAGCAGTCGCAGGGTGAACACTGAAGCTTTCTTT	CATSSRRVNTEAFF
TRBV20-1	TRBJ1-2	.	10	TRBD1	TGCAGAGCAGGGGGCGATGGCTACACCTTC	CRAGGDGYTF
TRBV27	TRBJ2-3	.	15	TRBD1	TGTGCCAGCAGTTGGCAGGGGGCTCGCACAGATACGCAGTATTTT	CASSWQGARTDTQYF
TRBV7-8	TRBJ2-3	.	19	TRBD2	TGTGCCAGCAGCTTGAGTTTTTTCACTAGCGGGAGTAGCGCAGATACGCAGTATTTT	CASSLSFFTSGSSADTQYF
TRBV15	TRBJ2-1	.	17	TRBD1	TGTGCCACCAGCAGAGATGTGTTCCGACAGGGAAACAATGAGCAGTTCTTC	CATSRDVFRQGNNEQFF
TRBV7-9	TRBJ2-1	.	18	TRBD2	TGTGCCAGCAGCTTCCCCGAACTAGCGGGAGAAGCGTACAATGAGCAGTTCTTC	CASSFPELAGEAYNEQFF
TRBV7-9	TRBJ2-7	.	14	.	TGTGCCAGCAGCTTAAGCGACGCCACCTACGAGCAGTACTTC	CASSLSDATYEQYF
TRBV6-5	TRBJ2-7	once	13	.	TGTGCCAGCAGTTACGCCACCCTTGGCGAGCAGTACTTC	CASSYATLGEQYF
TRBV2	TRBJ2-1	.	12	.	TGTGCCAGCGTAGTCCGGAGGAATGAGCAGTTCTTC	CASVVRRNEQFF
TRBV7-9	TRBJ2-1	once	15	TRBD2	TGTGCCAGCAGCTTCAGCGGGAGCTTGTTGGGTGAGCAGTTCTTC	CASSFSGSLLGEQFF
TRBV28	TRBJ1-5	.	15	TRBD1	TGTGCCAGCATCCAGGAAAGGGGGCGCGGTCAGCCCCAGCATTTT	CASIQERGRGQPQHF
TRBV7-2	TRBJ2-5	once	16	.	TGTGCCAGCAGCTTAGGTGGAGGGGGGATCCAAGAGACCCAGTACTTC	CASSLGGGGIQETQYF
TRBV27	TRBJ2-7	.	18	TRBD2	TGTGCCAGCAGGGGCCTTCAGCGGGAGGGCCTTCGGTTCTACGAGCAGTACTTC	CASRGLQREGLRFYEQYF
TRBV5-4	TRBJ1-1	.	14	.	TGTGCCAGCAGCTTTGGACATATGAACACTGAAGCTTTCTTT	CASSFGHMNTEAFF
TRBV29-1	TRBJ2-2	.	13	.	TGCAGCGTTGAAATGGCCCACACCGGGGAGCTGTTTTTT	CSVEMAHTGELFF
TRBV10-3	TRBJ2-3	.	10	.	TGTGCCACCGGGGGAAATACGCAGTATTTT	CATGGNTQYF
TRBV28	TRBJ2-7	.	17	TRBD1	TGTGCCAGCAGTCCCCTAATCCGGACAGGACAAATCTACGAGCAGTACTTC	CASSPLIRTGQIYEQYF
TRBV13	TRBJ2-1	.	12	.	TGTGCCAGTACCACGGGGGCCTCGGGGCAGTTCTTC	CASTTGASGQFF
TRBV7-9	TRBJ2-7	.	15	TRBD2	TGTGCCAGCACCGGGGGACTAGCGGAGACCTACGAGCAGTACTTC	CASTGGLAETYEQYF
TRBV7-6	TRBJ1-1	.	14	.	TGTGCCAGCAGCTCGGGCTTCACGAACACTGAAGCTTTCTTT	CASSSGFTNTEAFF
TRBV20-1	TRBJ2-7	.	11	.	TGCAGTGCTAGAGAGGGCTCCGAGCAGTACTTC	CSAREGSEQYF
TRBV4-2	TRBJ1-2	.	19	.	TGTGCCAGCAGCCAAGATTTTTGGCCCCCCGGCTACGATAACTATGGCTACACCTTC	CASSQDFWPPGYDNYGYTF
TRBV13	TRBJ1-5	.	14	.	TGTGCCAGCAGCTTGGGGGGTGCTCATCAGCCCCAGCATTTT	CASSLGGAHQPQHF
TRBV5-6	TRBJ2-1	once	14	.	TGTGCCAGCAGCTTGGCCGGGAATGACAATGAGCAGTTCTTC	CASSLAGNDNEQFF
TRBV27	TRBJ2-7	.	14	.	TGTGCCAGCAGTTTTGCAGGGAACACCTACGAGCAGTACTTC	CASSFAGNTYEQYF
TRBV4-1	TRBJ2-7	once	15	.	TGCGCCAGCAGCCTACAGGGTTTGAGTCAGTCGGAGCAGTACTTC	CASSLQGLSQSEQYF